This TCR beta chain was profiled in a study of human T cells and chemical hapten exposure. Noted time point: patch test 1, 2 weeks after DPC sensitization. The sample's treatment: therapeutic diphenylcyclopropenone sensitization with weekly scalp DPC. Blood collection took place prior to placing each patch test. In this sample, this clonotype turned up many times. TCRdb reprocessed the RACE reads with MiXCR, giving one entry per CDR3 protein. The repertoire holds more than 95,000 distinct CDR3 sequences, with 9.5% to 13% as singletons. Germline V gene sequence: CDR1 DFQATT, CDR2 SNEGSKA (reference sequence). Trimming stripped 3 bases from V and 12 bases from J, with 18 bases between. The CDR3 contains 12 residues.

The V and J genes are TRBV20-1 and TRBJ2-7; D call uncertain. The receptor was derived from a woman aged 50 to 65 with alopecia areata. Some clones in this sample may be carry-over from other donors' samples. Sequencing used whole blood, obtained in connection with sensitization to the hapten diphenylcyclopropenone (DPC). The CDR3 nucleotides read TGCAGTGCTAGTACGGACCCCCTACGGCGGTACTTC. Translation gives CSASTDPLRRYF.